The source of this T cell receptor beta chain is a study of T-cell reconstitution after alpha-beta-depleted transplantation in children. Notes on the study in general: T-cell counts and diversity at one year post-transplant came mainly from newly produced T cells.

There are many counts of this clonotype. The antigen is unknown. As it was prepared, the TCRbeta library received unique molecular identifiers. TCRdb fed the PCR reads into MiXCR, producing one record per CDR3 protein. The data hold 100,000 to 130,000 distinct CDR3 sequences, with approximately 6.6% observed a single time. Between the trimmed V and J ends, which lost 2 bases and 3 bases, there was a span of 9 bases. This CDR3 has 14 amino acids. The chain couples TRBV12-3 or TRBV12-4 to TRBJ2-3; the D gene is possibly TRBD2 (6 bases). The TCR was taken from a male patient aged 2 to 10 who had a stem cell transplant for acute lymphoblastic leukemia, so the T cells may come from the graft donor. Sequenced here: PBMCs, mostly from graft donor cells, sampled 360 days after TCRalphabeta/CD19-depleted stem cell transplant. The CDR3 DNA follows: TGTGCCAGCAGTTTACGGGGGAGTACAGATACGCAGTATTTT. Amino acids: CASSLRGSTDTQYF.